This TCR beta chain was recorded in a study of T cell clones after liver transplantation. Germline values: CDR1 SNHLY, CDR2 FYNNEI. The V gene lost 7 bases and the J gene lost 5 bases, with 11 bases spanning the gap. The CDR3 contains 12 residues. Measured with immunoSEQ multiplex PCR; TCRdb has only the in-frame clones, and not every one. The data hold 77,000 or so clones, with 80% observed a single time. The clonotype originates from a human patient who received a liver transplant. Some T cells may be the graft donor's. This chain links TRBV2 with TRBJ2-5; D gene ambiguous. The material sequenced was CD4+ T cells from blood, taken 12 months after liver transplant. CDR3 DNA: TGTGCCAGCACGGAGATAGAGGAGACCCAGTACTTC. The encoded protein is CASTEIEETQYF.